The 17 T cell receptor beta chains listed next were all sequenced from one sample in a study of T cell responses to AZD1222 COVID-19 vaccine (dated by TCRdb to the early 2020s). Library method: the immunoSEQ multiplex PCR assay. This is the immuneACCESS table as TCRdb keeps it, with only in-frame sequences that have V and J called. A part of the clones is gone; compared with another copy, unresolved V genes explain less than half, and the rest is unexplained. Counted in this sample were about 190,000 clones; roughly 92% of them appeared once. Jointly, the top ten make up over 1% of the sample. This sample's time point label indicates: baseline before first vaccination. The sample here was peripheral blood, taken on day 0 of AZD1222 vaccination. The receptors come from an adult in good health.

This chain joins TRBV6-2 or TRBV6-3 and TRBJ1-5, with 9 bases that match TRBD1. The germline CDR1 and CDR2 sequences are MNHEY and SVGEGT. After removal of 2 bases from V and 5 bases from J, the junction contained 7 bases not matched to a gene. The CDR3 contains 16 residues. The CDR3 loop is CASSYGADRGDQPQHF. The CDR3 bases are TGTGCCAGCAGTTACGGGGCAGACAGGGGGGATCAGCCCCAGCATTTT.

The chain has TRBV28 and TRBJ1-2; 7 bases line up with TRBD1. The CDR3 is 12 residues long. Trimming at V came to 3 bases and at J to 8 bases, leaving 3 bases not matched to a gene. Germline lookup yields CDR1 MDHEN and CDR2 SYDVKM. The CDR3 reads CASSFGQAGYTF. The CDR3 DNA is TGTGCCAGCAGTTTCGGACAGGCGGGCTACACCTTC.

This chain uses TRBV10-1 with TRBJ1-3; a possible D gene is TRBD1 (6 bases). V was trimmed by 5 bases and J by 4 bases, leaving 18 bases between them. The CDR3 has 16 residues. The V gene's germline CDR1 is WNHNN and CDR2 SYGVQD (reference sequence). For the CDR3, the DNA is TGCGCCAGCAGTCCTAATACGGGGGCAGGGGGAAACACCATATATTTT. Its protein product is CASSPNTGAGGNTIYF.

The chain uses TRBV7-9 and TRBJ1-4; 7 bases align to TRBD1. CDR1 and CDR2 from the germline V gene are SEHNR and FQNEAQ (reference sequence). V was clipped by 5 bases and J by 6 bases; unmatched bases: 9. This CDR3 region has 15 residues. The CDR3 nucleotides read TGTGCCAGCAGCCCACGACAGGGAATCGATGAAAAACTGTTTTTT. Protein: CASSPRQGIDEKLFF.

The chain joins TRBV7-3 to TRBJ2-7; D may be TRBD2 (6 bases). Trimming shortened V by 0 bases and J by 5 bases, and 11 bases separated the two germline ends. The CDR3 runs 14 residues. Germline-derived CDR1 and CDR2 are SGHTA and FQGTGA. The CDR3: CASSLTGTGHEQYF. In DNA, the CDR3 is TGTGCCAGCAGCTTAACAGGGACTGGGCACGAGCAGTACTTC.

The chain carries TRBV28 and TRBJ2-2, with 7 positions matching TRBD1. This CDR3 has 13 amino acids. Looked up from germline, CDR1 is MDHEN and CDR2 is SYDVKM. Losses at the gene ends were 9 bases for V and 7 bases for J; bases not matched to a gene: 8. DNA for the CDR3: TGTGCCAGTGAGACAGGGACCGGCGGGGAGCTGTTTTTT. Its protein product is CASETGTGGELFF.

Details on this clone: A read error may account for a junction end that differs from germline. The genes are TRBV6-2 or TRBV6-3 and TRBJ1-2, with 7 nucleotides matching TRBD1. Germline CDR1 reads MNHEY; CDR2 reads SVGEGT. CDR3 size: 13 residues. This CDR3 is CASSYYETRDSRF. DNA for the CDR3: TGTGCCAGCAGTTACTACGAAACCAGGGACAGCCGCTTC.

The chain employs TRBV25-1 and TRBJ2-4, with D possibly being TRBD1 or TRBD2 (5 bases each). Trimming shortened V by 2 bases and J by 9 bases, and 5 bases separated the two germline ends. CDR1 is MGHDK, CDR2 SYGVNS, per germline. The CDR3 is made up of 11 amino acids. The chain's CDR3 is CASSEGGIQYF. DNA for the CDR3: TGTGCCAGCAGTGAAGGGGGCATTCAGTACTTC.

This clone has a single count. The chain employs TRBV7-9 and TRBJ1-2; maybe TRBD1 (6 bases). Germline V gene data show CDR1 as SEHNR and CDR2 as FQNEAQ (reference sequence). The CDR3 length is 13 residues. V lost 4 bases, J lost 4 bases, and 10 bases lay in between. DNA for the CDR3: TGTGCCAGCAGCTCCGGACAGATCTATGGCTACACCTTC. Translation gives CASSSGQIYGYTF.

A word on this clone: Other DNA sequences from this sample encode an identical CDR3 as well. The chain is built from TRBV18 and TRBJ2-3; D gene unclear. Germline V gene sequence: CDR1 KGHSH, CDR2 LQKENI. The CDR3 is 15 amino acids. Trimming shortened V by 0 bases and J by 2 bases, and 9 bases separated the two germline ends. The DNA of the CDR3 is TGTGCCAGCTCACCACCGAACAGCAACACAGATACGCAGTATTTT. This encodes CASSPPNSNTDTQYF.

This clone has only one observation. CDR3 DNA: TGTGCCAGCAGCGACAGGGTGTGGCAGTACTTC. This codes for CASSDRVWQYF. The V and J genes are TRBV12-3 or TRBV12-4 and TRBJ2-7, with TRBD1 matching over 7 bases. The J segment lost 9 bases and the V segment lost 6 bases, leaving 5 bases of the junction unmatched. There are 11 residues in the CDR3.

The chain has TRBV2 and TRBJ2-1, with a possible D match to TRBD2 (5 bases). Germline V gene sequence: CDR1 SNHLY, CDR2 FYNNEI. V lost 10 bases to trimming and J lost 5 bases, with 15 bases between them. The CDR3 is made up of 13 amino acids. The CDR3 loop is CATRGIRNNEQFF. Here the CDR3 DNA reads TGTGCCACCCGGGGAATCCGGAACAATGAGCAGTTCTTC.

This chain's CDR3 is CASSSDIGTAYEQYF. The CDR3 DNA follows: TGTGCCAGCAGCTCTGATATCGGGACAGCCTACGAGCAGTACTTC. The V gene is TRBV7-6, the J gene TRBJ2-7; 7 nucleotides align to TRBD1. The CDR3 runs 15 residues. Germline CDR1 and CDR2: SGHVS and FNYEAQ. Unmatched junction bases numbered 8, after V lost 4 bases and J lost 2 bases.

The chain carries TRBV15 and TRBJ1-1; maybe TRBD1 (5 bases). The CDR3 extends over 13 amino acids. Trimming took 4 bases from V and 7 from J, leaving 13 bases between them. CDR1 and CDR2 (germline): LNHNV, YYDKDF (reference sequence). For the CDR3, the DNA is TGTGCCACCAGCAAGTCAAGGGGTAATGAAGCTTTCTTT. Translation: CATSKSRGNEAFF.

The chain carries TRBV28 and TRBJ2-5, with 8 bases matching TRBD1. V was pared by 5 bases and J by 6 bases, with 11 bases of the junction left unmatched. The CDR3 has 15 amino acids. The germline V gene has CDR1 MDHEN and CDR2 SYDVKM. CDR3 bases: TGTGCCAGCAGTCCGGTCCAGGGGGCCCTGAAGACCCAGTACTTC. Protein: CASSPVQGALKTQYF. Combining the CDR3 with reference TRBV28 and TRBJ2-5 gives the whole variable domain DVKVTQSSRYLVKRTGEKVFLECVQDMDHENMFWYRQDPGLGLRLIYFSYDVKMKEKGDIPEGYSVSREKKERFSLILESASTNQTSMYLCASSPVQGALKTQYFGPGTRLLVL.

CDR3 loop: CASSSYRGTGELFF. The CDR3 coding sequence is TGTGCCAGCAGCTCCTACAGGGGCACCGGGGAGCTGTTTTTT. The V and J genes are TRBV7-2 and TRBJ2-2, with 7 bases fitting TRBD1. Germline-derived CDR1 and CDR2 are SGHTA and FQGNSA. Trimming took 4 bases from V and 4 from J; bases not matched to a gene: 3. The CDR3 sequence is 14 residues long.

J is TRBJ2-5 and V is TRBV9; the match to TRBD2 covers 7 bases. The ends lost 3 bases at V and 5 bases at J; junction bases unmatched: 13. The CDR3 totals 16 residues. CDR1 is SGDLS, CDR2 YYNGEE, per germline. This chain's CDR3 is CASSAGAGVGEETQYF. Here the CDR3 DNA reads TGTGCCAGCAGCGCCGGGGCGGGGGTAGGGGAGGAGACCCAGTACTTC.